The 19 T cell receptor beta chains below were found in one sample sequenced in a study of T cells in Graves' hyperthyroidism and ophthalmopathy. Using RNA transcripts as the source, TCR beta CDR3 regions were amplified. Carried out on the TCR CDR3, a first-round RT-PCR used the HTBI primer set. A single record per CDR3 protein comes from TCRdb applying MiXCR to the multiplex PCR reads. This sample has about 480,000 distinct CDR3 sequences, with about an eighth found just once. What was sequenced was blood. The receptors here all came from a woman younger than 30 with Graves' hyperthyroidism.

This clonotype came up many times. J is TRBJ1-5 and V is TRBV3-1, with 7 bases fitting TRBD1. Germline CDR1 reads LGHDT; CDR2 reads YNNKEL (reference sequence). V was clipped by 2 bases and J by 5 bases; unmatched bases: 3. The CDR3 length is 14 residues. Written as DNA, the CDR3 is TGTGCCAGCAGCCAAACGACAGGGCATCAGCCCCAGCATTTT. It encodes CASSQTTGHQPQHF.

This CDR3 is CASSLGRSLTGYTF. The CDR3 DNA reads TGTGCCAGCAGCTTAGGCAGGTCATTAACTGGCTACACCTTC. The chain links TRBV13 to TRBJ1-2, with D uncertain. Deletions cut 0 bases from V and 7 bases from J, with 12 bases between. Germline lookup yields CDR1 PRHDT and CDR2 FYEKMQ (reference sequence). The CDR3 covers 14 residues.

This clonotype was seen many times. This rearrangement joins TRBV3-1 to TRBJ2-5; D not certain. V dropped 0 bases and J dropped 3 bases, with 11 bases sitting between them. Germline CDR1 and CDR2: LGHDT and YNNKEL (reference sequence). CDR3 length: 15 residues. The DNA for the CDR3 is TGTGCCAGCAGCCAAGAGGGTTGGAGCGAAGAGACCCAGTACTTC. Amino acid sequence: CASSQEGWSEETQYF.

This clonotype was seen ten or more times. The chain employs TRBV18 and TRBJ1-5; 7 bases align to TRBD1. Trimming removed 4 bases from V and 4 bases from J; junction bases left unmatched: 7. The germline gives CDR1 KGHSH, CDR2 LQKENI. CDR3 length: 15 residues. CDR3 nucleotides: TGTGCCAGCTCACGGGACAGTGGCTTTAATCAGCCCCAGCATTTT. This translates into CASSRDSGFNQPQHF.

This clonotype came up many times. V is TRBV2 and J is TRBJ2-1, with 12 bases that match TRBD2. Trimming at V came to 8 bases and at J to 6 bases, leaving 8 bases not matched to a gene. The CDR3 runs to 15 residues. CDR1 and CDR2 from the germline V gene are SNHLY and FYNNEI. The CDR3 spells CASEGSSGRVNEQFF. CDR3 in DNA: TGTGCCAGCGAGGGTTCTAGCGGGAGGGTCAATGAGCAGTTCTTC.

This clonotype was seen many times. This sequence joins TRBV7-9 and TRBJ2-1, with 9 bases lining up with TRBD2. The CDR3 totals 15 residues. J gave up 7 bases and V 1 base, and 5 bases lay outside the gene matches. The V gene's germline CDR1 is SEHNR and CDR2 FQNEAQ (reference sequence). The CDR3 bases are TGTGCCAGCAGCTTAGTTGGACTAGCGAGGAATGAGCAGTTCTTC. It yields the protein CASSLVGLARNEQFF.

This clonotype was seen repeatedly, ten times or more. The V gene is TRBV5-6, the J gene TRBJ2-1; possibly TRBD1 for D (6 bases). The CDR3 totals 13 residues. V lost 0 bases and J 8 bases, leaving 9 bases between the germline ends. Germline V gene sequence: CDR1 SGHDT, CDR2 YYEEEE. This CDR3 reads CASSLARGDEQFF. The CDR3 DNA sequence: TGTGCCAGCAGCTTGGCCAGGGGCGATGAGCAGTTCTTC.

This chain links TRBV6-9 with TRBJ2-3; TRBD2 matches at 16 bases. V gave up 4 bases and J gave up 10 bases; unmatched junction bases: 8. This CDR3 is built from 16 residues. From germline, CDR1 is MNHGY and CDR2 SVAAGI. CDR3 sequence: CASSFGTSGRADAQYF. The DNA of the CDR3 is TGTGCCAGCAGTTTCGGGACTAGCGGGAGGGCCGATGCGCAGTATTTT.

This clonotype was picked up many times. This rearrangement joins TRBV3-1 to TRBJ2-7; 14 nucleotides align to TRBD2. The length of the CDR3 is 16 residues. In germline, CDR1 is LGHDT, CDR2 YNNKEL (reference sequence). Trimming took 4 bases from V and 7 from J; bases not matched to a gene: 9. CDR3 amino acids: CASSRGTSGRSGEQYV. Written as DNA, the CDR3 is TGTGCCAGCAGCCGTGGGACTAGCGGGAGATCGGGAGAGCAGTACGTC.

This clonotype occurred many times. V is TRBV2 and J is TRBJ1-2; D might be TRBD1 (6 bases). V lost 1 base and J 6 bases, leaving 12 bases between the germline ends. Per the germline V gene, CDR1 is SNHLY and CDR2 is FYNNEI. There are 14 residues in the CDR3. The chain's CDR3 is CASSEGQGIHGYTF. CDR3 DNA: TGTGCCAGCAGTGAAGGCCAGGGGATTCATGGCTACACCTTC. The full variable domain, in which reference TRBV2 and TRBJ1-2 provide the parts outside the CDR3, is EPEVTQTPSHQVTQMGQEVILRCVPISNHLYFYWYRQILGQKVEFLVSFYNNEISEKSEIFDDQFSVERPDGSNFTLKIRSTKLEDSAMYFCASSEGQGIHGYTFGSGTRLTVV.

This clonotype was detected many times. J is TRBJ2-1 and V is TRBV11-2; TRBD2 aligns across 8 bases. V was clipped by 2 bases and J by 0 bases; unmatched bases: 18. The CDR3 is made up of 21 amino acids. CDR1 and CDR2 from the germline V gene are SGHAT and FQNNGV. The CDR3 spells CASSLTPTLVAGPSSYNEQFF. The CDR3 DNA reads TGTGCCAGCAGCTTAACCCCAACATTAGTAGCGGGGCCGAGCTCCTACAATGAGCAGTTCTTC.

At least ten counts were recorded for this clonotype. The chain is built from TRBV20-1 and TRBJ2-1; the match to TRBD2 covers 9 bases. CDR1 DFQATT and CDR2 SNEGSKA come from the germline V gene (reference sequence). Trimming at V came to 0 bases and at J to 9 bases, leaving 27 bases not matched to a gene. The CDR3 contains 21 residues. The CDR3 is CSARDLGFRSGGTSRVSEQFF. The DNA of the CDR3 is TGCAGTGCTAGAGATCTCGGGTTCCGGAGCGGGGGGACTAGTCGGGTTAGTGAGCAGTTCTTC.

This clonotype occurred many times. This chain joins TRBV18 and TRBJ2-2; D not resolved. The V and J ends lost 3 bases and 6 bases respectively, with 11 bases between them. The CDR3 consists of 14 residues. Germline V gives CDR1 KGHSH, CDR2 LQKENI. The CDR3 protein is CASSPVTLPGELFF. In DNA, the CDR3 is TGTGCCAGCTCACCTGTGACGCTTCCCGGGGAGCTGTTTTTT. The entire variable domain, with the rest obtained from reference TRBV18 and TRBJ2-2, is as follows: NAGVMQNPRHLVRRRGQEARLRCSPMKGHSHVYWYRQLPEEGLKFMVYLQKENIIDESGMPKERFSAEFPKEGPSILRIQQVVRGDSAAYFCASSPVTLPGELFFGEGSRLTVL.

This clonotype was counted at least ten times. The rearrangement uses TRBV12-3 or TRBV12-4 and TRBJ1-1; unclear D gene. Trimming removed 3 bases from V and 7 bases from J, with 9 bases in between. This CDR3 has 12 residues. The CDR3 reads CASSLVGDEAFF. CDR3 DNA: TGTGCCAGCAGTTTGGTTGGGGATGAAGCTTTCTTT.

There are many counts of this clonotype. V gene TRBV30 combines with J gene TRBJ2-5; D ambiguous. The CDR3 is 11 amino acids. CDR1 is GTSNPN and CDR2 is SVGIG in the germline V gene (reference sequence). Trimming stripped 5 bases from V and 0 bases from J, with 4 bases between. CDR3 in DNA: TGTGCCTGGGCGTACCAAGAGACCCAGTACTTC. This translates into CAWAYQETQYF.

This clonotype was seen many times. The rearrangement links TRBV28 to TRBJ1-6; 7 bases fit TRBD1. The CDR3 sequence is 14 residues long. After removal of 7 bases from V and 10 bases from J, the junction contained 10 bases not matched to a gene. Per the germline V gene, CDR1 is MDHEN and CDR2 is SYDVKM. CDR3 bases: TGTGCCAGCACCCCTGGGGACAGTAGATCACCCCTCCACTTT. Protein sequence: CASTPGDSRSPLHF.

The chain uses TRBV19 and TRBJ1-4; TRBD1 matches 8 bases. The V and J ends lost 5 bases and 8 bases, in that order; junction bases with no gene match: 7. The CDR3 is 14 residues long. The germline CDR1 and CDR2 sequences are LNHDA and SQIVND (reference sequence). The CDR3 DNA reads as TGTGCCAGTAGTTTCGGACAGGGCCAGGAAAAACTGTTTTTT. Translating gives CASSFGQGQEKLFF.

This clonotype was detected a few times. The V and J genes are TRBV3-1 and TRBJ2-1; D is undetermined. This CDR3 region has 15 residues. CDR1 is LGHDT, CDR2 YNNKEL, per germline (reference sequence). Trimming removed 0 bases at V and 5 bases at J, with 11 bases between. DNA of the CDR3: TGTGCCAGCAGCCAAGATCTGGGCTCAAACAATGAGCAGTTCTTC. It translates to CASSQDLGSNNEQFF.

This clonotype appeared many times. The gene calls are TRBV12-3 or TRBV12-4 and TRBJ1-4; D may be TRBD1 (5 bases). The germline V and J ends were trimmed by 3 bases and 7 bases, with 9 bases remaining between them. The CDR3 spans 13 residues. The CDR3 coding sequence is TGTGCCAGCAGTTTCGAGGGGCGTGAAAAACTGTTTTTT. Encoded protein: CASSFEGREKLFF.